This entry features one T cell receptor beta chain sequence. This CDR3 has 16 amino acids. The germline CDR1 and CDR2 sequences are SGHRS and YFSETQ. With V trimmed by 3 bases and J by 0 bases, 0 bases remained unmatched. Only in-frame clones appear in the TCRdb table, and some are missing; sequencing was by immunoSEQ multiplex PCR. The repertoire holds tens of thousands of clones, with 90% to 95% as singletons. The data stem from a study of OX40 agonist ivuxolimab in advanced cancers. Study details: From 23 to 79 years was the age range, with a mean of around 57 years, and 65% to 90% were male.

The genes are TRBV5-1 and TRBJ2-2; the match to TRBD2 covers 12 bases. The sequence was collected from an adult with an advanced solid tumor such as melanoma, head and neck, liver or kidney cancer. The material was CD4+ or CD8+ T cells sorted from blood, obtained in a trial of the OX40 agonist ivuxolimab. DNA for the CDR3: TGCGCCAGCAGCTGGACTAGCGGGACGAACACCGGGGAGCTGTTTTTT. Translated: CASSWTSGTNTGELFF.